The next 18 T cell receptor beta chains were all read from a single sample in a study of Tregs in tolerant kidney transplant recipients. Sequencing used immunoSEQ multiplex PCR; TCRdb keeps in-frame clones, though not all of them. This table has 60,000 to 70,000 clones, roughly 92% appearing once. The sample consisted of CD8+ T cells from blood, taken before the transplant. All receptors derive from a human donor who received a combined kidney and bone marrow transplant.

J is TRBJ1-2 and V is TRBV7-9; D is perhaps TRBD1 (5 bases). Trimming removed 5 bases at V and 3 bases at J, with 13 bases between. CDR3 length: 14 residues. In germline, CDR1 is SEHNR, CDR2 FQNEAQ (reference sequence). The CDR3 DNA reads TGTGCCAGCAGCACACGACAGCTCTACTATGGCTACACCTTC. Its protein product is CASSTRQLYYGYTF.

In this sample, this clone turned up once. The V gene is TRBV4-2, the J gene TRBJ2-7; weak D call: TRBD2 (6 bases). This CDR3 is 16 amino acids long. Germline V CDR1 and CDR2: LGHNA, YNFKEQ. Between the trimmed V and J ends, which lost 0 bases and 0 bases, there was a span of 12 bases. The CDR3 DNA reads as TGTGCCAGCAGCCAAGATTGGGGGGAGGCCTCCTACGAGCAGTACTTC. Its protein is CASSQDWGEASYEQYF.

The V and J genes are TRBV5-1 and TRBJ2-1; D possibly corresponds to TRBD2 (5 bases). The CDR3 consists of 16 residues. Germline CDR1 reads SGHRS; CDR2 reads YFSETQ. Trimming took 4 bases from V and 0 from J, leaving 14 bases between them. The CDR3 here is CASSPWGGSSYNEQFF. DNA of the CDR3: TGCGCCAGCAGCCCCTGGGGTGGGAGCTCCTACAATGAGCAGTTCTTC.

CDR3 sequence: CASSYWASGDTDTQYF. CDR3 coding DNA: TGTGCCAGCAGTTACTGGGCTAGCGGGGACACAGATACGCAGTATTTT. The rearrangement links TRBV6-5 to TRBJ2-3; 9 bases are shared with TRBD2. Per germline, CDR1 MNHEY and CDR2 SVGAGI. The V segment lost 1 base and the J segment 2 bases; nucleotides outside the gene matches: 4. This CDR3 is built from 16 residues.

J is TRBJ1-5 and V is TRBV11-2, with D unclear. V lost 5 bases, J lost 3 bases, and 11 bases lay in between. The CDR3 is 14 residues long. CDR1 SGHAT and CDR2 FQNNGV come from the germline V gene. The CDR3 nucleotides are TGTGCCAGCAGCATAACGGGTTTCAATCAGCCCCAGCATTTT. Amino acid sequence: CASSITGFNQPQHF.

The chain combines TRBV27 with TRBJ2-2; TRBD1 might be the D (6 bases). This CDR3 has 17 residues. CDR1 MNHEY and CDR2 SMNVEV come from the germline V gene (reference sequence). The V end lost 5 bases, the J end lost 1 base, and 17 bases lay between the germline ends. The CDR3 DNA reads as TGTGCCAGCAGTCCAAGTTGGGGACATGTGAACACCGGGGAGCTGTTTTTT. This encodes CASSPSWGHVNTGELFF.

The V call is TRBV7-3, the J call TRBJ2-7, with 8 bases matching TRBD2. V gave up 5 bases and J gave up 1 base; unmatched junction bases: 4. The CDR3 runs to 14 residues. Per the germline V gene, CDR1 is SGHTA and CDR2 is FQGTGA. CDR3 loop: CASSPGTRSYEQYF. For the CDR3, the DNA is TGTGCCAGCAGCCCCGGGACTAGATCCTACGAGCAGTACTTC.

Of note for this clone: Other DNA sequences in this specimen translate into the identical CDR3. The chain joins TRBV4-1 to TRBJ1-6; 10 bases line up with TRBD1. In germline, CDR1 is MGHRA, CDR2 YSYEKL. J lost 7 bases, V lost 3 bases, and 6 bases had no gene match. There are 16 residues in the CDR3. The CDR3 coding sequence is TGCGCCAGCAGCCATGGACCGACAGGGGGCAATTCACCCCTCCACTTT. This gives the protein CASSHGPTGGNSPLHF.

The J gene is TRBJ2-7, the V gene TRBV29-1, with a possible D match to TRBD1 (6 bases). Trimming took off 5 bases at V and 3 bases at J, with 11 bases between the two ends. CDR1 is SQVTM and CDR2 is ANQGSEA in the germline V gene. The CDR3 extends over 12 amino acids. DNA for the CDR3: TGCAGCGTTACCCACAGGGACTACGAGCAGTACTTC. Protein product: CSVTHRDYEQYF.

The V and J genes are TRBV11-2 and TRBJ1-2, with TRBD1 identical over 7 bases. The germline V gene encodes CDR1 SGHAT and CDR2 FQNNGV. This CDR3 region has 12 residues. Trimming removed 5 bases from V and 6 bases from J; junction bases left unmatched: 3. The CDR3: CASSPTGDGYTF. As DNA, the CDR3 is TGTGCCAGCAGCCCAACAGGGGATGGCTACACCTTC. The whole variable domain, remainder taken from reference TRBV11-2 and TRBJ1-2, is EAGVAQSPRYKIIEKRQSVAFWCNPISGHATLYWYQQILGQGPKLLIQFQNNGVVDDSQLPKDRFSAERLKGVDSTLKIQPAKLEDSAVYLCASSPTGDGYTFGSGTRLTVV.

The rearrangement links TRBV5-4 to TRBJ2-7; 7 positions agree with TRBD1. The germline gives CDR1 SGHNT, CDR2 YYREEE (reference sequence). This CDR3 has 13 amino acids. The trim removed 4 bases at V and 5 bases at J, leaving 6 bases unmatched. As DNA, the CDR3 is TGTGCCAGCAGCACGACAGGGTTCAACGAGCAGTACTTC. Amino acids: CASSTTGFNEQYF. The whole variable domain, filled in from reference TRBV5-4 and TRBJ2-7, reads ETGVTQSPTHLIKTRGQQVTLRCSSQSGHNTVSWYQQALGQGPQFIFQYYREEENGRGNFPPRFSGLQFPNYSSELNVNALELDDSALYLCASSTTGFNEQYFGPGTRLTVT.

This clone was seen once. CDR3 nucleotides: TGTGCCGGGGAGAGACAGGGTCTGAACACTGAAGCTTTCTTT. Amino acids: CAGERQGLNTEAFF. V usage is TRBV5-6 and J usage is TRBJ1-1; the match to TRBD1 covers 7 bases. CDR1 is SGHDT, CDR2 YYEEEE, per germline. Losses at the gene ends were 10 bases for V and 0 bases for J; bases not matched to a gene: 9. The CDR3 extends over 14 amino acids.

This rearrangement joins TRBV9 to TRBJ2-7; 7 bases map to TRBD1. Looked up from germline, CDR1 is SGDLS and CDR2 is YYNGEE. This CDR3 has 14 amino acids. The ends lost 3 bases at V and 9 bases at J; junction bases unmatched: 12. The DNA for the CDR3 is TGTGCCAGCAGCGGAGGACAGGAACACACAGTGCAGTACTTC. Translation gives CASSGGQEHTVQYF.

The chain uses TRBV4-2 and TRBJ2-4, with D possibly being TRBD1 (6 bases). Per the germline V gene, CDR1 is LGHNA and CDR2 is YNFKEQ. V lost 1 base, J lost 1 base, and 14 bases lay in between. The CDR3 is made up of 17 amino acids. In nucleotides, the CDR3 is TGTGCCAGCAGCCAAGTTCTGGGGGCGAGTGCCAAAAACATTCAGTACTTC. Translating it yields CASSQVLGASAKNIQYF.

This chain connects TRBV15 to TRBJ1-1, with 7 bases matching TRBD1. The J segment lost 0 bases and the V segment lost 4 bases, leaving 11 bases of the junction unmatched. Germline CDR1 and CDR2: LNHNV and YYDKDF (reference sequence). This CDR3 spans 17 amino acids. The chain's CDR3 is CATSTGTAGSMNTEAFF. The CDR3, as DNA: TGTGCCACCAGCACCGGGACAGCCGGCTCCATGAACACTGAAGCTTTCTTT.

The chain recombines TRBV6-5 with TRBJ2-1, with 13 bases that match TRBD2. Germline lookup yields CDR1 MNHEY and CDR2 SVGAGI. The V and J ends lost 6 bases and 9 bases, in that order; junction bases with no gene match: 8. There are 15 residues in the CDR3. Here the CDR3 DNA reads TGTGCCAGCAGCCAACTAGCGGGAGGGCCTCTTGAGCAGTTCTTC. This sequence encodes CASSQLAGGPLEQFF.

The genes are TRBV27 and TRBJ1-6; D is unclear. CDR3 length: 14 residues. Germline lookup yields CDR1 MNHEY and CDR2 SMNVEV (reference sequence). The V end was cut by 1 base, the J end by 10 bases, with 11 bases between. The CDR3 is CASSLLGLRSPLHF. The CDR3 DNA sequence: TGTGCCAGCAGTTTATTGGGTCTCAGGTCACCCCTCCACTTT.

This clone was observed once. The chain has TRBV4-3 and TRBJ1-1, with D uncertain. This CDR3 is built from 14 residues. The germline CDR1 and CDR2 sequences are LGHNA and YSLEER. Trimming left V 3 bases short and J 1 base short, with 9 bases between. The CDR3, as DNA: TGCGCCAGCAGCCACGTTGAGGGGAACACTGAAGCTTTCTTT. Translating gives CASSHVEGNTEAFF.